This T cell receptor beta chain emerged from a study of T cell clonality in common variable immunodeficiency (dated by TCRdb to about 2015). Overall results and qualifications from the work: Reportedly, TCRbeta sequences from CVID had fewer deletions and N-nucleotide insertions, and highly modified clones with 13 or more V deletions were absent from CVID. Differences among patients in the CVID cohort limited the correlations between repertoire features and clinical complications. Even though DNA input was the same, control samples had an average of about 89,000 unique sequences each, compared with roughly 30,000 in CVID samples. It was noted by the authors that sequencing of the repertoires of T cell subpopulations would be needed to clarify the cause of the increased clonality in CVID. CVID subjects shared fewer TCRbeta clones with each other than healthy controls did (p < 0.0001). TCRbeta clonality was higher in CVID subjects than in healthy controls (t-test p = 0.018), and the increase was most characteristic of about a third of subjects.

Both CVID patients and healthy controls were predominantly of Caucasian heritage. Heparinized peripheral whole blood samples of about 4.5 to 8.5 ml were obtained from each donor. Genomic DNA from adults with common variable immune deficiency (CVID) and from healthy adult controls was used to sequence TCRbeta CDR3 repertoires. The control group was made up of roughly 22 healthy adult volunteers (roughly ten male and around 12 female) whose ages ranged from about 23 to 66 years, with a mean age of nearly 35. Diluted blood was density-centrifuged over Hypaque 1077 or Ficoll-Paque to isolate peripheral blood mononuclear cells. Genomic DNA was obtained from unsorted mononuclear cells through either Qiagen column purification or a centrifugation-based method. For sequencing input, CVID and control samples contributed equivalent amounts of genomic DNA. For every sample, a 60 bp segment covering the rearranged TCRbeta CDR3 region was amplified and then sequenced. The immunoSEQ assay, a bias-corrected multiplex PCR with high-throughput sequencing, was employed for TCRbeta amplification. Under the source paper's analysis protocol: Every unique nucleotide sequence counted as a clone and was annotated with V, D and J genes, copy number and frequency. Sequences were labeled productive if in frame, and non-productive if out of frame or containing stop codons. As previously described, clonality was computed from Shannon's entropy. The predicted amino acid sequences of productive clones were used to derive the mean CDR3 Kyte-Doolittle hydropathy. Scaled V gene usage was hierarchically clustered using Manhattan distance and complete linkage with the R hclust function. To assess clone sharing by CDR3 amino acid sequence, 12 repertoires per group were resampled over 100 rounds. Repertoires were searched for approximately 70 published EBV-specific and around 230 published CMV-specific TCRbeta sequences. Analysis left out two CVID samples that produced under 10,000 sequences, so fewer than 50 CVID repertoires remained. TCRdb took this table from immuneACCESS and kept in-frame rearrangements with V and J called. Such tables lack part of the clones; where checked against another copy, unresolved V genes explain under half of the gap, and the rest is unexplained. V and J calls plus clone size are reproduced from that table; the DNA served to infer D and trimming. The sample counts 25,000 to 35,000 clones, each observed more than once. The biggest ten clones account for 4.5% of the sample.

This clone was picked up many times. Which antigen it targets is not known. The read comes to an end 3 residues before the CDR3 does, leaving the germline J gene to fill in the end. For this chain, trimming is 6 bases at the V end and 4 bases at the J end, and the number of junction bases without a gene match is 6. CDR1 MDHEN and CDR2 SYDVKM were looked up in the germline V gene. The CDR3 goes from the cysteine to the phenylalanine over 15 residues. Of the CDR3's DNA, 36 bases were read; they are in frame from base 1. The source is a person between 18 and 75 years old in good health. Sequences were obtained from peripheral blood mononuclear cells. The chain employs TRBV28 and TRBJ1-6; the junction holds 7 bases that match TRBD1. CDR3 loop: CASSPLGQYNSPLHF. The DNA read from the CDR3 is TGTGCCAGCAGCCCCTTGGGACAGTATAATTCACCC.